These 19 T cell receptor beta chains came from one sample sequenced in a study of blood T cell repertoires in COVID-19. Clones were sequenced by immunoSEQ multiplex PCR, and TCRdb holds only the in-frame ones, with some missing. The table has about 300,000 clones, about 87% seen once. The sample taken for sequencing was peripheral blood. All receptors derive from a man between 70 and 80 years old with acute or convalescent COVID-19.

This chain joins TRBV6-6 and TRBJ2-6; D is uncertain. The ends were cut back, 6 bases at V and 2 bases at J, with 11 bases in the middle. The CDR3 is 15 residues long. Germline CDR1 MNHNY, CDR2 SVGAGI (reference sequence). The CDR3 here is CASRLSRTGANVLTF. Here the CDR3 DNA reads TGTGCCAGCAGGCTATCGCGGACTGGGGCCAACGTCCTGACTTTC.

The chain recombines TRBV7-9 with TRBJ1-1; TRBD1 matches at 12 bases. Germline V CDR1 and CDR2: SEHNR, FQNEAQ (reference sequence). Germline trimming cut 6 bases from V and 4 bases from J; bases unmatched to any gene: 12. The CDR3 spans 17 residues. This CDR3 is CASSHAPGQGAGTEAFF. DNA for the CDR3: TGTGCCAGCAGTCATGCCCCGGGACAGGGGGCGGGCACTGAAGCTTTCTTT.

The V and J genes are TRBV28 and TRBJ1-5, with unresolved D. The CDR3 spans 13 residues. Germline V gene sequence: CDR1 MDHEN, CDR2 SYDVKM. V lost 5 bases, J lost 6 bases, and 11 bases lay in between. The DNA for the CDR3 is TGTGCCAGCAGTCGTTCCCCCCTTCAGCCCCAGCATTTT. Protein product: CASSRSPLQPQHF.

This chain uses TRBV6-2 or TRBV6-3 with TRBJ2-7, with D perhaps TRBD2 (5 bases). This CDR3 has 14 amino acids. V dropped 1 base and J dropped 1 base, with 8 bases sitting between them. Germline assignment: CDR1 MNHEY and CDR2 SVGEGT. Here the CDR3 reads CASSYYGRSYEQYF. In DNA form, the CDR3 reads TGTGCCAGCAGTTACTATGGGAGATCCTACGAGCAGTACTTC.

A single count supports this clone. This chain links TRBV6-5 with TRBJ1-2, with 8 bases aligning to TRBD1. V lost 5 bases to trimming and J lost 7 bases; unmatched junction nucleotides: 9. The CDR3 is made up of 14 amino acids. CDR1 is MNHEY and CDR2 is SVGAGI in the germline V gene. CDR3 region: CASSPGQAFGGYTF. The CDR3 nucleotides are TGTGCCAGCAGTCCGGGACAGGCTTTCGGTGGCTACACCTTC.

The rearrangement links TRBV28 to TRBJ2-2, with D perhaps matching TRBD1 (6 bases). V was shortened by 3 bases and J by 6 bases, with 11 bases between the two germline ends. This CDR3 has 14 residues. Germline V lookup: CDR1 MDHEN, CDR2 SYDVKM. The CDR3: CASSLAHRAGELFF. CDR3 in DNA: TGTGCCAGCAGTTTGGCTCACAGGGCCGGGGAGCTGTTTTTT.

The chain employs TRBV20-1 and TRBJ1-5; D remains unclear. The CDR3 has 12 residues. V was cut by 3 bases and J by 0 bases, with 3 bases left in between. The germline V gene encodes CDR1 DFQATT and CDR2 SNEGSKA (reference sequence). The CDR3 here is CSASYSNQPQHF. CDR3 nucleotides: TGCAGTGCTAGTTATAGCAATCAGCCCCAGCATTTT.

The J gene is TRBJ2-1, the V gene TRBV16; D not resolved. Germline assignment: CDR1 KGHSY and CDR2 FQNENV. CDR3 size: 11 residues. The V end lost 4 bases, the J end lost 4 bases, and 2 bases lay between the germline ends. CDR3 protein: CASSLYNEQFF. The CDR3 nucleotides read TGTGCCAGCAGCCTATACAATGAGCAGTTCTTC.

The rearrangement uses TRBV18 and TRBJ2-2; TRBD2 matches at 9 bases. This CDR3 region has 16 residues. Germline V lookup: CDR1 KGHSH, CDR2 LQKENI. V shed 5 bases, J shed 4 bases, and the junction held 8 bases outside the gene matches. The CDR3 is CASSSSRGGITGELFF. The CDR3 DNA follows: TGTGCCAGCTCATCGTCGCGGGGGGGCATCACCGGGGAGCTGTTTTTT.

The chain links TRBV5-4 to TRBJ2-2; a weak D match, TRBD2 (5 bases). The CDR3 extends over 13 amino acids. Looked up from germline, CDR1 is SGHNT and CDR2 is YYREEE (reference sequence). Between the trimmed V and J ends, which lost 3 bases and 6 bases, there was a span of 9 bases. The CDR3 nucleotides are TGTGCCAGCAGCTCCGAGAGGGCCGGGGAGCTGTTTTTT. Protein product: CASSSERAGELFF.

This clone came up once. The V gene is TRBV27, the J gene TRBJ2-3; 15 bases match TRBD2. The CDR3 covers 16 residues. Trimming took 5 bases from V and 4 from J; bases not matched to a gene: 4. Germline CDR1 and CDR2: MNHEY and SMNVEV (reference sequence). Here the CDR3 DNA reads TGTGCCAGCAGTCTCCGGACTAGCGGGGGGGCAGATACGCAGTATTTT. As protein: CASSLRTSGGADTQYF.

The chain links TRBV18 to TRBJ1-5, with 11 bases lining up with TRBD1. Trimming cost V 3 bases and J 6 bases; bases outside gene matches: 4. Germline values: CDR1 KGHSH, CDR2 LQKENI. The CDR3 totals 15 residues. CDR3 sequence: CASSPDRGLSQPQHF. CDR3 nucleotide sequence: TGTGCCAGCTCACCGGACAGGGGGCTCAGTCAGCCCCAGCATTTT. The whole variable domain, remainder taken from reference TRBV18 and TRBJ1-5, is NAGVMQNPRHLVRRRGQEARLRCSPMKGHSHVYWYRQLPEEGLKFMVYLQKENIIDESGMPKERFSAEFPKEGPSILRIQQVVRGDSAAYFCASSPDRGLSQPQHFGDGTRLSIL.

The chain carries TRBV4-3 and TRBJ2-3, with 12 bases that match TRBD2. Per the germline V gene, CDR1 is LGHNA and CDR2 is YSLEER. Germline trimming cut 0 bases from V and 2 bases from J; bases unmatched to any gene: 12. This CDR3 region has 20 residues. CDR3 nucleotide sequence: TGCGCCAGCAGCCAAGATCCCCGGCTAGCGGGAGGGCCTTACACAGATACGCAGTATTTT. Encoded protein: CASSQDPRLAGGPYTDTQYF.

The V and J genes are TRBV28 and TRBJ1-4, with 9 nucleotides matching TRBD1. The germline V gene has CDR1 MDHEN and CDR2 SYDVKM. Unmatched junction bases numbered 13, after V lost 7 bases and J lost 7 bases. This CDR3 comprises 16 residues. This chain's CDR3 is CASTLSGQGDSEKLFF. Here the CDR3 DNA reads TGTGCCAGCACCCTTTCGGGACAGGGAGATAGTGAAAAACTGTTTTTT.

The chain joins TRBV4-2 to TRBJ2-1; perhaps TRBD2 as D (6 bases). This CDR3 region has 13 residues. Looked up from germline, CDR1 is LGHNA and CDR2 is YNFKEQ. The ends were cut back, 1 base at V and 9 bases at J, with 10 bases in the middle. Here the CDR3 DNA reads TGTGCCAGCAGCCAAGGGCTAGCGCTTGAGCAGTTCTTC. It specifies CASSQGLALEQFF.

The chain carries TRBV19 and TRBJ2-2, with a weak D call TRBD2 (5 bases). The CDR3 totals 13 residues. Per the germline V gene, CDR1 is LNHDA and CDR2 is SQIVND (reference sequence). Between the trimmed V and J ends, which lost 7 bases and 5 bases, there was a span of 11 bases. Here the CDR3 DNA reads TGTGCCAGTACCTATCGGAGGACCGGGGAGCTGTTTTTT. This translates into CASTYRRTGELFF.

J is TRBJ1-1 and V is TRBV6-5, with TRBD1 as a possible D gene (6 bases). The germline V gene encodes CDR1 MNHEY and CDR2 SVGAGI. This CDR3 comprises 14 residues. The ends were cut back, 2 bases at V and 2 bases at J, with 9 bases in the middle. In DNA form, the CDR3 reads TGTGCCAGCAGTTACCAGGGGATTAACACTGAAGCTTTCTTT. Translating it yields CASSYQGINTEAFF.

This clone was found once. This rearrangement joins TRBV5-6 to TRBJ2-2; D not resolved. In germline, CDR1 is SGHDT, CDR2 YYEEEE. Trimming removed 5 bases at V and 5 bases at J, with 7 bases between. This CDR3 contains 12 residues. CDR3 DNA: TGTGCCAGCAGTCTCTTTACCGGGGAGCTGTTTTTT. It specifies CASSLFTGELFF.

The V call is TRBV7-9, the J call TRBJ2-5, with TRBD2 matching over 13 bases. Germline lookup yields CDR1 SEHNR and CDR2 FQNEAQ (reference sequence). The junction had 10 bases not matched to a gene; V was cut back by 5 bases and J by 7 bases. The CDR3 contains 16 residues. CDR3 coding DNA: TGTGCCAGCAGCCCTGGACTAGCGGGGGCTGAGGCGACCCAGTACTTC. This translates into CASSPGLAGAEATQYF.